This T cell receptor beta chain was sequenced for a study of cytomegalovirus exposure and HLA in healthy donors. About the study: Drawn from HLA-typed donors, 65 million to 100 million unique TCRs were held in an early data release.

Comment on this clone: Its target is not known.

Study results and limitations: When a later analysis was performed, an Asian-associated ancestry cluster reportedly had fewer N-insertions than the roughly 630-donor mean.

Germline CDR1 reads DFQATT; CDR2 reads SNEGSKA (reference sequence). This CDR3 spans 11 amino acids. The V end lost 0 bases, the J end lost 11 bases, and 8 bases lay between the germline ends. With 60 Vbeta and 13 Jbeta primers, the PCR was carried out. The repertoire was sequenced with immunoSEQ multiplex PCR; TCRdb's copy has only in-frame clones and lacks some. The table records some 100,000 clones, 70% to 80% of them present only once. The V and J genes are TRBV20-1 and TRBJ2-1, with D tentatively TRBD2 (6 bases). The receptor was derived from a man aged 50 to 59 in good health and CMV-seropositive. Sequencing was performed on PBMCs. CDR3: CSARDLAQQFF. CDR3 nucleotides: TGCAGTGCTAGAGACCTAGCGCAGCAGTTCTTC.